This T cell receptor (beta chain) was captured in a study of PD-L1 blockade in urothelial cancer. Germline CDR1 WSHSY, CDR2 SAAADI. The V end lost 4 bases, the J end lost 2 bases, and 12 bases lay between the germline ends. The CDR3 runs 14 residues. The count of this clone is one. The method was immunoSEQ multiplex PCR; TCRdb's version includes in-frame clones alone and lacks a portion of them. The sample holds roughly 45,000 clones, 83% seen once. Specified time point: peripheral blood 6 weeks after treatment start. The clonotype originates from a man aged 60-69 years with urothelial cancer. Sequencing used PBMCs, obtained around atezolizumab (anti-PD-L1) treatment. V usage is TRBV10-2 and J usage is TRBJ2-7; possibly TRBD2 for D (5 bases). CDR3 amino acids: CASSGRARAYEQYF. The CDR3 DNA reads as TGCGCCAGCAGTGGGCGGGCGCGGGCCTACGAGCAGTACTTC.